The 27 T cell receptor beta chains below come from one sample, sequenced in a study of shared T cell receptors in the human thymus. Sequencing was performed with immunoSEQ multiplex PCR; in TCRdb, only in-frame clones are kept and a portion is missing. The sample shows approximately 730,000 clones, roughly 85% of them seen only once. This sample also belongs to another study, concerning human thymus T cells.

Sequenced: thymocytes. The receptors come from a girl in the first two years of life with a congenital heart defect.

This clone was counted once. The chain is built from TRBV6-1 and TRBJ1-1, with D possibly matching TRBD1 (5 bases). The V gene's germline CDR1 is MNHNS and CDR2 SASEGT. Trimming stripped 0 bases from V and 2 bases from J, with 10 bases between. This CDR3 region has 15 residues. The CDR3 bases are TGTGCCAGCAGTGAAGCAACGGGACTAAACACTGAAGCTTTCTTT. Encoded protein: CASSEATGLNTEAFF.

The J gene is TRBJ1-2, the V gene TRBV5-1; no reliable D call. The CDR3 totals 15 residues. V lost 4 bases and J lost 4, with 17 bases in between. Germline-derived CDR1 and CDR2 are SGHRS and YFSETQ. The CDR3 spells CASSLRDYGSYGYTF. CDR3 bases: TGCGCCAGCAGCCTACGTGATTACGGGAGCTATGGCTACACCTTC.

V and J are TRBV19 and TRBJ1-2; unclear D gene. V was shortened by 2 bases and J by 3 bases, with 19 bases between the two germline ends. Germline V gene lookup returns CDR1 LNHDA and CDR2 SQIVND (reference sequence). This CDR3 comprises 17 residues. CDR3 nucleotide sequence: TGTGCCAGTAGTATACCCTCGACTCCGGCTGCTTACTATGGCTACACCTTC. Translating it yields CASSIPSTPAAYYGYTF.

J is TRBJ2-5 and V is TRBV28, with a tentative D call TRBD1 (5 bases). V lost 2 bases, J lost 2 bases, and 12 bases lay in between. This CDR3 region has 15 residues. Germline CDR1 and CDR2: MDHEN and SYDVKM. CDR3 bases: TGTGCCAGCAGTTTAGGCAGGGCAGTACAAGAGACCCAGTACTTC. As protein: CASSLGRAVQETQYF.

V is TRBV5-4 and J is TRBJ1-1; TRBD1 aligns across 7 bases. The germline V gene encodes CDR1 SGHNT and CDR2 YYREEE (reference sequence). CDR3 length: 14 amino acids. The junction had 8 bases not matched to a gene; V was cut back by 4 bases and J by 5 bases. CDR3 sequence: CASSNRGLGTEAFF. The CDR3 DNA follows: TGTGCCAGCAGCAACAGGGGACTCGGGACTGAAGCTTTCTTT. Supplemented by reference TRBV5-4 and TRBJ1-1, the full variable domain reads ETGVTQSPTHLIKTRGQQVTLRCSSQSGHNTVSWYQQALGQGPQFIFQYYREEENGRGNFPPRFSGLQFPNYSSELNVNALELDDSALYLCASSNRGLGTEAFFGQGTRLTVV.

This chain uses TRBV11-1 with TRBJ2-5, with 10 bases aligning to TRBD2. Germline V gene lookup returns CDR1 SGHAT and CDR2 FQDESV (reference sequence). This CDR3 is built from 17 residues. The V segment lost 1 base and the J segment 1 base; nucleotides outside the gene matches: 6. The CDR3: CASSLGGLAELQETQYF. The CDR3 DNA sequence: TGTGCCAGCAGCTTAGGCGGACTAGCGGAACTCCAAGAGACCCAGTACTTC.

This chain joins TRBV12-1 and TRBJ1-1; TRBD1, the D gene given by the table, was not confirmed from the DNA. TRBV12-1 counts as a pseudogene. The length of the CDR3 is 14 residues. CDR3 bases: TGTGCCAGCAGTGCACCAGGGCCCAACACTGAAGCTTTCTTT. Its protein is CASSAPGPNTEAFF.

This sequence joins TRBV4-2 and TRBJ1-4; 9 bases agree with TRBD1. CDR3 length: 20 residues. J lost 7 bases, V lost 0 bases, and 18 bases had no gene match. Per the germline V gene, CDR1 is LGHNA and CDR2 is YNFKEQ. The CDR3 bases are TGTGCCAGCAGCCAAGAACAGACGGGACAGGGTACGTTTGTGGGTGAAAAACTGTTTTTT. Encoded protein: CASSQEQTGQGTFVGEKLFF.

The rearrangement links TRBV28 to TRBJ2-7; D unclear. CDR3 length: 16 residues. From germline, CDR1 is MDHEN and CDR2 SYDVKM. The V and J ends lost 5 bases and 1 base respectively, with 18 bases between them. The CDR3 region has the DNA TGTGCCAGCAGTCCGCTTGCCCGGGTGATGTCCTACGAGCAGTACTTC. It codes for CASSPLARVMSYEQYF.

The V gene is TRBV5-5, the J gene TRBJ2-1; D is possibly TRBD2 (6 bases). The CDR3 totals 13 residues. Trimming shortened V by 5 bases and J by 5 bases, and 11 bases separated the two germline ends. Germline V lookup: CDR1 SGHKS, CDR2 YYEKEE (reference sequence). The CDR3 DNA sequence: TGTGCCAGCAGGCGCGGGATTAACAATGAGCAGTTCTTC. This encodes CASRRGINNEQFF.

V usage is TRBV7-2 and J usage is TRBJ2-7; D might be TRBD2 (6 bases). The CDR3 loop spans 15 amino acids. Germline V gene sequence: CDR1 SGHTA, CDR2 FQGNSA. V lost 4 bases and J lost 2, with 15 bases in between. CDR3 in amino acids: CASSSRGKITYEQYF. CDR3 DNA sequence: TGTGCCAGCAGCTCGCGGGGTAAGATCACCTACGAGCAGTACTTC.

The V call is TRBV5-1, the J call TRBJ2-7, with 10 bases identical to TRBD1. This CDR3 is built from 16 residues. V lost 2 bases, J lost 2 bases, and 7 bases stayed unmatched. CDR1 and CDR2 (germline): SGHRS, YFSETQ. The CDR3 nucleotides read TGCGCCAGCAGCTTCGCCCGGGACAGGGGACCCTACGAGCAGTACTTC. Translating it yields CASSFARDRGPYEQYF.

This clone appeared a single time. The chain carries TRBV4-3 and TRBJ2-1, with D possibly matching TRBD2 (5 bases). CDR3 length equals 16 residues. V lost 2 bases to trimming and J lost 8 bases, with 19 bases between them. CDR1 is LGHNA and CDR2 is YSLEER in the germline V gene. CDR3 region: CASSQFGGRRTDEQFF. The CDR3 DNA reads as TGCGCCAGCAGCCAATTCGGAGGCCGACGGACGGATGAGCAGTTCTTC.

There are a few counts of this clone. The chain joins TRBV5-1 to TRBJ1-6; D uncertain. V shed 3 bases and J shed 8 bases, with 18 bases lying between them. The CDR3 covers 16 residues. CDR1 is SGHRS, CDR2 YFSETQ, per germline. The CDR3 protein is CASSSTRARSDSPLHF. Written as DNA, the CDR3 is TGCGCCAGCAGCTCCACGAGGGCGCGTTCCGATTCACCCCTCCACTTT.

In this sample, this clone turned up a few times. Different DNA sequences within this sample yield the same CDR3. J is TRBJ2-2 and V is TRBV10-1; D is unresolved. The V end was cut by 4 bases, the J end by 5 bases, with 5 bases between. Germline CDR1 and CDR2: WNHNN and SYGVQD (reference sequence). The CDR3 covers 12 residues. The CDR3, as DNA: TGCGCCAGCAGTGGGAGTACCGGGGAGCTGTTTTTT. Translating it yields CASSGSTGELFF.

The genes are TRBV4-1 and TRBJ2-3; the match to TRBD2 covers 7 bases. CDR3 size: 19 residues. The germline V gene encodes CDR1 MGHRA and CDR2 YSYEKL. The trim removed 0 bases at V and 1 base at J, leaving 13 bases unmatched. In DNA form, the CDR3 reads TGCGCCAGCAGCCAAGATAGATGGTGGTTCCGGGGGGGCACAGATACGCAGTATTTT. It is translated as CASSQDRWWFRGGTDTQYF.

The chain is built from TRBV18 and TRBJ1-1; 7 nucleotides agree with TRBD1. In germline, CDR1 is KGHSH, CDR2 LQKENI. The J segment lost 4 bases and the V segment lost 2 bases, leaving 16 bases of the junction unmatched. The CDR3 loop spans 18 amino acids. The CDR3 region has the DNA TGTGCCAGCTCACCATCGGCGGAGGGGGCCGGTTGGGGCACTGAAGCTTTCTTT. This sequence encodes CASSPSAEGAGWGTEAFF.

This chain uses TRBV28 with TRBJ2-7; perhaps TRBD1 as D (6 bases). The CDR3 loop spans 14 amino acids. Looked up from germline, CDR1 is MDHEN and CDR2 is SYDVKM. V gave up 2 bases and J gave up 2 bases, with 10 bases separating them. This CDR3 reads CASSLQGPTYEQYF. The CDR3 DNA follows: TGTGCCAGCAGTTTACAGGGGCCTACCTACGAGCAGTACTTC.

V gene TRBV5-1 combines with J gene TRBJ1-1, with 8 bases lining up with TRBD1. V lost 2 bases, J lost 0 bases, and 6 bases stayed unmatched. The length of the CDR3 is 16 residues. The germline V gene has CDR1 SGHRS and CDR2 YFSETQ. The CDR3 region is CASSFLTGAMNTEAFF. The CDR3 nucleotides read TGCGCCAGCAGCTTCCTGACAGGGGCGATGAACACTGAAGCTTTCTTT.

The chain is built from TRBV9 and TRBJ2-7, with a weak D call TRBD2 (5 bases). CDR1 SGDLS and CDR2 YYNGEE come from the germline V gene. CDR3 length: 14 amino acids. Deletions cut 3 bases from V and 0 bases from J, with 10 bases between. For the CDR3, the DNA is TGTGCCAGCAGCGCTGAACGGGGCTCCTACGAGCAGTACTTC. It yields the protein CASSAERGSYEQYF.

This sequence joins TRBV19 and TRBJ2-6; 7 bases are shared with TRBD2. V lost 3 bases and J lost 2; bases outside the gene matches: 4. The CDR3 totals 16 residues. Germline V CDR1 and CDR2: LNHDA, SQIVND (reference sequence). Written as DNA, the CDR3 is TGTGCCAGTAGTATTAGGGGAGGGACTGGGGCCAACGTCCTGACTTTC. Translation: CASSIRGGTGANVLTF.

The V and J genes are TRBV7-9 and TRBJ1-1, with D perhaps matching TRBD1 (5 bases). CDR1 and CDR2 from the germline V gene are SEHNR and FQNEAQ (reference sequence). The CDR3 totals 15 residues. V was pared by 1 base and J by 5 bases, with 14 bases between. The chain's CDR3 is CASSLVNPGETEAFF. The CDR3 DNA reads TGTGCCAGCAGCTTAGTGAACCCGGGGGAAACTGAAGCTTTCTTT.

This chain connects TRBV27 to TRBJ2-6; D is undetermined. The CDR3 is 16 residues long. Trimming pared 4 bases from V and 1 base from J, leaving 11 bases between. The germline gives CDR1 MNHEY, CDR2 SMNVEV (reference sequence). Here the CDR3 DNA reads TGTGCCAGCAGTTACCTAACTGTGTCTGGGGCCAACGTCCTGACTTTC. Translated, it gives CASSYLTVSGANVLTF.

This clone was seen a few times. This chain links TRBV4-1 with TRBJ2-1, with 8 bases aligning to TRBD2. Trimming at V came to 5 bases and at J to 0 bases, leaving 3 bases not matched to a gene. The CDR3 loop spans 15 amino acids. Per germline, CDR1 MGHRA and CDR2 YSYEKL. The CDR3 reads CASSSGGSSYNEQFF. Here the CDR3 DNA reads TGCGCCAGCAGCTCGGGGGGGAGCTCCTACAATGAGCAGTTCTTC.

V is TRBV19 and J is TRBJ1-5; 9 bases map to TRBD1. Per germline, CDR1 LNHDA and CDR2 SQIVND (reference sequence). The CDR3 has 18 residues. J gave up 1 base and V 8 bases, and 15 bases lay outside the gene matches. This CDR3 reads CASLPLTPGQGSNQPQHF. CDR3 coding DNA: TGTGCCAGTTTACCTCTCACACCGGGACAGGGAAGCAATCAGCCCCAGCATTTT.

V usage is TRBV27 and J usage is TRBJ2-1; 9 nucleotides line up with TRBD1. CDR3 length equals 15 residues. CDR1 and CDR2 from the germline V gene are MNHEY and SMNVEV (reference sequence). J gave up 7 bases and V 5 bases, and 9 bases lay outside the gene matches. CDR3 nucleotides: TGTGCCAGCAGTCACAGGGGGCGGCGGGAGAATGAGCAGTTCTTC. Encoded protein: CASSHRGRRENEQFF.

This sequence joins TRBV30 and TRBJ1-1, with D maybe TRBD1 (6 bases). Trimming shortened V by 7 bases and J by 6 bases, and 18 bases separated the two germline ends. The CDR3 spans 13 residues. The germline V gene has CDR1 GTSNPN and CDR2 SVGIG (reference sequence). The CDR3 sequence is CASRGGDGPEAFF. The DNA of the CDR3 is TGTGCCTCCCGAGGGGGGGACGGACCTGAAGCTTTCTTT. Looking up the rest from reference TRBV30 and TRBJ1-1 gives the full variable domain: SQTIHQWPATLVQPVGSPLSLECTVEGTSNPNLYWYRQAAGRGLQLLFYSVGIGQISSEVPQNLSASRPQDRQFILSSKKLLLSDSGFYLCASRGGDGPEAFFGQGTRLTVV.